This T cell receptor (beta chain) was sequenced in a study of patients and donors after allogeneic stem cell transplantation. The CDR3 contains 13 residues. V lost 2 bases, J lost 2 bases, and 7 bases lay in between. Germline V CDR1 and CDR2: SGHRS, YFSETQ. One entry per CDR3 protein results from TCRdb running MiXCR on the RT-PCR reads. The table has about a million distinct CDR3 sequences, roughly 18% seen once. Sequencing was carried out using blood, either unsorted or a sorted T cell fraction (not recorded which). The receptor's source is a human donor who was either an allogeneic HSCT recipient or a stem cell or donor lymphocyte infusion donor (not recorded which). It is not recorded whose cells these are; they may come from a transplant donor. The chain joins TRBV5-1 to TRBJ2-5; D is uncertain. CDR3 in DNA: TGCGCCAGCAGCTTATTCCTACAAGAGACCCAGTACTTC. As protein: CASSLFLQETQYF.